This passage covers 27 T cell receptor beta chains from one sample sequenced in a study of blood T cell repertoires in COVID-19. Assay used: immunoSEQ multiplex PCR; TCRdb lists only in-frame clones, some missing. The table includes about 180,000 clones, 85% to 90% detected once. Input material: peripheral blood. Every receptor here comes from a man in his 70s with active or convalescent COVID-19.

The chain uses TRBV7-2 and TRBJ2-7; 10 bases align to TRBD2. Per germline, CDR1 SGHTA and CDR2 FQGNSA. The CDR3 has 17 amino acids. V was clipped by 2 bases and J by 1 base; unmatched bases: 8. CDR3 coding DNA: TGTGCCAGCAGCTTAAGTATAACTAGCGGGGATTCCTACGAGCAGTACTTC. Its protein product is CASSLSITSGDSYEQYF.

This clone was observed a few times. The rearrangement uses TRBV19 and TRBJ1-3; D not resolved. Trimming pared 6 bases from V and 8 bases from J, leaving 11 bases between. CDR3 length: 12 residues. CDR1 and CDR2 (germline): LNHDA, SQIVND (reference sequence). The DNA of the CDR3 is TGTGCCAGTAGACCGGGATGGGACACCATATATTTT. It translates to CASRPGWDTIYF.

The J gene is TRBJ2-3, the V gene TRBV6-5, with 9 bases that match TRBD2. This CDR3 is built from 14 residues. Germline V lookup: CDR1 MNHEY, CDR2 SVGAGI. The V gene end was trimmed by 8 bases and the J gene end by 4 bases; junction bases not matched to a gene: 7. The CDR3 here is CASGISGSPDTQYF. DNA of the CDR3: TGTGCCAGCGGGATTAGCGGGAGCCCAGATACGCAGTATTTT.

About this clone itself: A read error may produce the germline difference seen at one junction end. The CDR3: CASSIDRIANAEAFF. The CDR3 DNA is TGTGCCAGTAGTATAGATCGAATTGCGAACGCTGAAGCTTTCTTT. This chain connects TRBV19 to TRBJ1-1; D remains unclear. The CDR3 totals 15 residues. The germline V gene has CDR1 LNHDA and CDR2 SQIVND (reference sequence). The whole variable domain, remainder taken from reference TRBV19 and TRBJ1-1, is DGGITQSPKYLFRKEGQNVTLSCEQNLNHDAMYWYRQDPGQGLRLIYYSQIVNDFQKGDIAEGYSVSREKKESFPLTVTSAQKNPTAFYLCASSIDRIANAEAFFGQGTRLTVV.

V is TRBV5-1 and J is TRBJ1-3; D gene unclear. Trimming took off 0 bases at V and 0 bases at J, with 13 bases between the two ends. This CDR3 is 17 amino acids long. CDR1 is SGHRS, CDR2 YFSETQ, per germline. The CDR3 DNA reads as TGCGCCAGCAGCTTGGGACTGACTATAGACTCTGGAAACACCATATATTTT. It yields the protein CASSLGLTIDSGNTIYF.

The chain is built from TRBV7-2 and TRBJ1-1; the match to TRBD1 covers 7 bases. The germline V gene encodes CDR1 SGHTA and CDR2 FQGNSA. This CDR3 has 17 residues. The junction had 8 bases not matched to a gene; V was cut back by 0 bases and J by 1 base. The CDR3 bases are TGTGCCAGCAGCTTAGCGGGACAGATTAATTCGAACACTGAAGCTTTCTTT. This encodes CASSLAGQINSNTEAFF.

V and J are TRBV5-8 and TRBJ2-5, with D hard to call. V was pared by 0 bases and J by 5 bases, with 11 bases between. The CDR3 runs to 14 residues. Germline assignment: CDR1 SGHTS and CDR2 YDEGEE. The CDR3 reads CASSLARFRETQYF. CDR3 in DNA: TGTGCCAGCAGCTTGGCGAGGTTCCGCGAGACCCAGTACTTC.

The rearrangement links TRBV30 to TRBJ1-3; D gene unclear. The V gene's germline CDR1 is GTSNPN and CDR2 SVGIG (reference sequence). The CDR3 spans 13 residues. Trimming removed 5 bases at V and 0 bases at J, with 8 bases between. CDR3 in DNA: TGTGCCTGGGCAGGTTCCTCTGGAAACACCATATATTTT. It encodes CAWAGSSGNTIYF.

This chain connects TRBV5-1 to TRBJ2-5; 10 bases are a match to TRBD2. The CDR3 runs to 17 residues. Trimming took 3 bases from V and 0 from J; bases not matched to a gene: 8. The germline V gene encodes CDR1 SGHRS and CDR2 YFSETQ. CDR3 region: CASSSGLTSGYQETQYF. CDR3 nucleotides: TGCGCCAGCAGCTCTGGTCTGACTAGCGGGTACCAAGAGACCCAGTACTTC.

The chain uses TRBV14 and TRBJ1-1; no firm D call. The CDR3 covers 17 residues. Germline V CDR1 and CDR2: SGHDN, FVKESK. V was trimmed by 1 base and J by 5 bases, leaving 20 bases between them. The DNA of the CDR3 is TGTGCCAGCAGCCAAGCCCACGGGGTTAGGGTAACGACTGAAGCTTTCTTT. Amino acids: CASSQAHGVRVTTEAFF.

Only one count was recorded for this clone. V gene TRBV28 combines with J gene TRBJ1-5, with D possibly TRBD1 on 5 matching bases. V was trimmed by 3 bases and J by 11 bases, leaving 14 bases between them. CDR1 is MDHEN, CDR2 SYDVKM, per germline. The CDR3 has 13 residues. CDR3 nucleotides: TGTGCCAGCAGTTTGGCGGGACTCCGGACCCAGCATTTT. This gives the protein CASSLAGLRTQHF.

The chain uses TRBV30 and TRBJ2-3; TRBD2 aligns across 8 bases. V shed 8 bases and J 1 base; nucleotides not matched to a gene: 8. Germline V gene sequence: CDR1 GTSNPN, CDR2 SVGIG (reference sequence). The CDR3 is 14 residues long. The chain's CDR3 is CALTSGGGTDTQYF. As DNA, the CDR3 is TGTGCCCTAACGAGCGGGGGTGGCACAGATACGCAGTATTTT.

The chain has TRBV18 and TRBJ1-3, with D unclear. V dropped 2 bases and J dropped 4 bases, with 6 bases sitting between them. The CDR3 extends over 13 amino acids. Germline CDR1 and CDR2: KGHSH and LQKENI. The CDR3 protein is CASSPTRGNTIYF. CDR3 bases: TGTGCCAGCTCACCAACGCGGGGAAACACCATATATTTT.

The V and J genes are TRBV11-3 and TRBJ2-7; perhaps TRBD2 as D (6 bases). Trimming took 5 bases from V and 5 from J, leaving 10 bases between them. Germline V gives CDR1 SGHNT, CDR2 YENEEA. This CDR3 spans 12 amino acids. The CDR3 nucleotides are TGTGCCAGCAGCCGGGGAGGAGACGAGCAGTACTTC. Translating it yields CASSRGGDEQYF.

V usage is TRBV2 and J usage is TRBJ2-7, with TRBD2 matching over 9 bases. The germline V gene has CDR1 SNHLY and CDR2 FYNNEI. The CDR3 is 15 amino acids. V dropped 2 bases and J dropped 1; count of bases not matched to a gene: 3. The CDR3: CASSERAGGSYEQYF. The CDR3 region has the DNA TGTGCCAGCAGTGAACGAGCGGGGGGTTCCTACGAGCAGTACTTC.

This chain links TRBV30 with TRBJ2-3, with D possibly being TRBD2 (6 bases). Per germline, CDR1 GTSNPN and CDR2 SVGIG (reference sequence). V dropped 1 base and J dropped 6 bases, with 17 bases sitting between them. The CDR3 sequence is 15 residues long. This chain's CDR3 is CAWSANLKLADTQYF. The CDR3 DNA reads TGTGCCTGGAGTGCCAATCTCAAACTAGCCGATACGCAGTATTTT.

V gene TRBV7-3 combines with J gene TRBJ2-7; 11 bases fit TRBD1. CDR3 length: 14 amino acids. Germline loops: CDR1 SGHTA, CDR2 FQGTGA. Trimming cost V 5 bases and J 7 bases; bases outside gene matches: 7. This CDR3 reads CASSPGTGGGEQYF. The DNA of the CDR3 is TGTGCCAGCAGCCCGGGGACAGGGGGTGGTGAGCAGTACTTC.

The rearrangement joins TRBV11-1 to TRBJ2-3; D remains ambiguous. Germline CDR1 is SGHAT and CDR2 is FQDESV (reference sequence). V was cut by 5 bases and J by 5 bases, with 17 bases left in between. This CDR3 comprises 15 residues. DNA of the CDR3: TGTGCCAGCAGCCCTGTGGCCGCCGGCGGAGATACGCAGTATTTT. Protein sequence: CASSPVAAGGDTQYF.

DNA for the CDR3: TGTGCCAGCAGTGAAGGCTCCCGGTACTATGGCTACACCTTC. Translated, it gives CASSEGSRYYGYTF. This chain connects TRBV6-1 to TRBJ1-2; D remains ambiguous. V gave up 1 base and J gave up 3 bases, with 9 bases separating them. The CDR3 runs to 14 residues. Germline V gives CDR1 MNHNS, CDR2 SASEGT.

The chain employs TRBV5-1 and TRBJ2-5; 15 bases line up with TRBD2. This CDR3 comprises 17 residues. The V and J ends lost 4 bases and 5 bases, in that order; junction bases with no gene match: 9. In germline, CDR1 is SGHRS, CDR2 YFSETQ. The CDR3 protein is CASSPGLAGGGLETQYF. CDR3 coding DNA: TGCGCCAGCAGCCCGGGACTAGCGGGGGGCGGTTTGGAGACCCAGTACTTC.

The V and J genes are TRBV20-1 and TRBJ1-1; possibly TRBD1 for D (5 bases). V was cut by 6 bases and J by 6 bases, with 11 bases left in between. The CDR3 is 11 amino acids. Germline lookup yields CDR1 DFQATT and CDR2 SNEGSKA (reference sequence). The CDR3: CSAAGYAEAFF. The CDR3 DNA sequence: TGCAGTGCGGCAGGGTACGCTGAAGCTTTCTTT.

The chain couples TRBV13 to TRBJ1-1; 7 nucleotides line up with TRBD1. CDR3 length: 14 residues. Trimming at V came to 6 bases and at J to 2 bases, leaving 6 bases not matched to a gene. CDR1 and CDR2 from the germline V gene are PRHDT and FYEKMQ (reference sequence). The CDR3 region has the DNA TGTGCCAGCAGATCGACAGGGTCAAACACTGAAGCTTTCTTT. Protein sequence: CASRSTGSNTEAFF.

For the CDR3, the DNA is TGTGCCACCAGCAGACCGACAGGGGGCCAGAACTATGGCTACACCTTC. This sequence encodes CATSRPTGGQNYGYTF. The J gene is TRBJ1-2, the V gene TRBV15; TRBD1 matches at 10 bases. This CDR3 has 16 residues. Trimming at V came to 2 bases and at J to 2 bases, leaving 5 bases not matched to a gene. Per germline, CDR1 LNHNV and CDR2 YYDKDF (reference sequence).

There are a few counts of this clone. The V call is TRBV6-5, the J call TRBJ1-1; no firm D call. There are 15 residues in the CDR3. Germline V gene lookup returns CDR1 MNHEY and CDR2 SVGAGI. V lost 0 bases to trimming and J lost 4 bases, with 12 bases between them. DNA of the CDR3: TGTGCCAGCAGTTACTCGAGTAGGCGGGGCACTGAAGCTTTCTTT. Protein product: CASSYSSRRGTEAFF.

The chain combines TRBV6-5 with TRBJ1-5; D is ambiguous. The CDR3 is 14 residues long. V was clipped by 10 bases and J by 6 bases, with 19 bases between them. From germline, CDR1 is MNHEY and CDR2 SVGAGI. The CDR3 loop is CATLQAGGSQPQHF. DNA of the CDR3: TGTGCCACCCTCCAGGCGGGAGGTAGTCAGCCCCAGCATTTT.

This clone has only a few counts. Within the sample, other DNA sequences also encode this same CDR3. This chain uses TRBV27 with TRBJ1-5; D gene unclear. Germline lookup yields CDR1 MNHEY and CDR2 SMNVEV (reference sequence). The V end was cut by 3 bases, the J end by 2 bases, with 5 bases between. The CDR3 contains 13 residues. CDR3 nucleotides: TGTGCCAGCAGTTTCCGGGGCAATCAGCCCCAGCATTTT. It yields the protein CASSFRGNQPQHF.

The chain has TRBV18 and TRBJ1-1; D call uncertain. The CDR3 has 14 amino acids. Germline CDR1 KGHSH, CDR2 LQKENI. V shed 3 bases and J shed 1 base, with 9 bases lying between them. CDR3 nucleotide sequence: TGTGCCAGCTCACCTATCGGAGGGAACACTGAAGCTTTCTTT. Encoded protein: CASSPIGGNTEAFF.